A single sample is the source of the 18 T cell receptor beta chains below, sequenced in a study of OX40 agonist ivuxolimab in advanced cancers. The library was prepared using the immunoSEQ multiplex PCR assay. Entries here come from immuneACCESS through TCRdb and include only in-frame sequences with V and J called. Some clones fail to appear in such tables; in the studies checked, an unresolved V gene covers under half of the shortfall, and the cause of the remainder is unknown. Counted in this sample were 80,000 or so clones; less than 95% of them appeared once. Jointly, the top ten make up around 2% of the sample. The source was CD4+ or CD8+ T cells sorted from blood, collected in a trial of the OX40 agonist ivuxolimab. The receptor set was obtained from an adult with an advanced solid tumor such as melanoma, head and neck, liver or kidney cancer.

This rearrangement joins TRBV2 to TRBJ1-6; no clear D. CDR1 SNHLY and CDR2 FYNNEI come from the germline V gene. V was shortened by 1 base and J by 7 bases, with 14 bases between the two germline ends. The CDR3 totals 16 residues. In DNA form, the CDR3 reads TGTGCCAGCAGTGAAGAGGGTGTGGGATGGAATTCACCCCTCCACTTT. Its translation is CASSEEGVGWNSPLHF.

This chain connects TRBV23-1 to TRBJ1-5; 9 bases map to TRBD1. TRBV23-1 is noted as an ORF with a role that remains uncertain. There are 19 residues in the CDR3. V shed 2 bases, J shed 0 bases, and the junction held 11 bases outside the gene matches. CDR3 sequence reads: CASSQAGQGWKYSNQPQHF. In DNA, the CDR3 is TGCGCCAGCAGTCAAGCAGGACAGGGGTGGAAGTATAGCAATCAGCCCCAGCATTTT.

The chain has TRBV28 and TRBJ1-3; the D is unclear. V shed 3 bases and J shed 0 bases, with 9 bases lying between them. This CDR3 region has 15 residues. CDR1 MDHEN and CDR2 SYDVKM come from the germline V gene. The CDR3 coding sequence is TGTGCCAGCAGTTTGGCCCTGGGCTCTGGAAACACCATATATTTT. The encoded protein is CASSLALGSGNTIYF.

The J gene is TRBJ2-7, the V gene TRBV6-6; D might be TRBD2 (5 bases). The CDR3 contains 13 residues. Trimming cost V 0 bases and J 9 bases, with 12 bases left between them. CDR1 MNHNY and CDR2 SVGAGI come from the germline V gene (reference sequence). As DNA, the CDR3 is TGTGCCAGCAGTTACTCGACCGGACGGGGGCAGTACTTC. This translates into CASSYSTGRGQYF.

This rearrangement joins TRBV2 to TRBJ1-4; the D is unclear. V was shortened by 3 bases and J by 10 bases, with 9 bases between the two germline ends. Germline V gene sequence: CDR1 SNHLY, CDR2 FYNNEI. The length of the CDR3 is 12 residues. CDR3 protein: CASSERVGKLFF. The CDR3 nucleotides read TGTGCCAGCAGTGAGCGGGTGGGAAAACTGTTTTTT.

The chain employs TRBV9 and TRBJ2-1; D unclear. V lost 2 bases and J lost 4, with 4 bases in between. Germline CDR1 SGDLS, CDR2 YYNGEE. CDR3 length equals 12 residues. The CDR3: CASSVSYNEQFF. In DNA form, the CDR3 reads TGTGCCAGCAGCGTTTCATACAATGAGCAGTTCTTC. The full variable domain, rest sourced from reference TRBV9 and TRBJ2-1, is DSGVTQTPKHLITATGQRVTLRCSPRSGDLSVYWYQQSLDQGLQFLIQYYNGEERAKGNILERFSAQQFPDLHSELNLSSLELGDSALYFCASSVSYNEQFFGPGTRLTVL.

V is TRBV7-2 and J is TRBJ2-7, with TRBD2 as a possible D gene (6 bases). Germline V gives CDR1 SGHTA, CDR2 FQGNSA. The CDR3 covers 15 residues. Trimming stripped 1 base from V and 2 bases from J, with 12 bases between. Here the CDR3 reads CASSLVAGFAYEQYF. The CDR3 DNA reads TGTGCCAGCAGCTTAGTTGCGGGGTTCGCCTACGAGCAGTACTTC.

The rearrangement links TRBV18 to TRBJ2-7; 9 positions match TRBD1. Per germline, CDR1 KGHSH and CDR2 LQKENI. Trimming took 5 bases from V and 6 from J; bases not matched to a gene: 8. The CDR3 loop spans 14 amino acids. The CDR3 loop reads CASSASDRGLEQYF. Here the CDR3 DNA reads TGTGCCAGCTCAGCCTCGGACAGGGGCCTCGAGCAGTACTTC.

About this clone itself: Germline is not matched at one junction end, which may reflect a read error. The CDR3 protein is CASSSPGGRYGYTF. The CDR3, as DNA: TGTGCCAGCAGTTCCCCAGGAGGGCGGTATGGCTACACCTTC. This chain connects TRBV10-3 to TRBJ1-2; no clear D gene. The CDR3 length is 14 residues. Germline loops: CDR1 ENHRY, CDR2 SYGVKD.

This CDR3 reads CASSLIAGTSYEQYF. For the CDR3, the DNA is TGTGCCAGCAGCTTAATAGCGGGGACCTCCTACGAGCAGTACTTC. The rearrangement uses TRBV7-2 and TRBJ2-7, with TRBD2 identical over 8 bases. V trimming: 2 bases; J trimming: 0 bases; junction bases outside the gene matches: 3. The CDR3 runs 15 residues. CDR1 is SGHTA and CDR2 is FQGNSA in the germline V gene.

This chain connects TRBV2 to TRBJ2-7; 7 bases fit TRBD2. The CDR3 has 12 residues. With 8 bases clipped from V and 11 bases from J, the junction kept 12 bases outside the gene matches. Germline assignment: CDR1 SNHLY and CDR2 FYNNEI. The CDR3 sequence: CASSRDYHGEYF. CDR3 nucleotide sequence: TGTGCCAGCTCTCGGGACTACCACGGGGAGTACTTC.

CDR3 sequence (DNA): TGCGCCAGCAGCTTGGAGGGAAGGGCTAGCGGCGGGGTGACGCAGTATTTT. Its translation is CASSLEGRASGGVTQYF. This chain connects TRBV5-1 to TRBJ2-3, with 7 bases matching TRBD2. CDR1 and CDR2 from the germline V gene are SGHRS and YFSETQ. This CDR3 is built from 17 residues. V lost 0 bases to trimming and J lost 9 bases; unmatched junction nucleotides: 16.

This chain uses TRBV7-2 with TRBJ1-1; 8 bases line up with TRBD1. The trim removed 5 bases at V and 11 bases at J, leaving 16 bases unmatched. CDR1 and CDR2 from the germline V gene are SGHTA and FQGNSA. The CDR3 totals 15 residues. The CDR3 sequence is CASSQADRAGSWAFF. CDR3 coding DNA: TGTGCCAGCAGCCAGGCGGACAGGGCGGGATCGTGGGCTTTCTTT.

In its sample, this clone was seen a few times. The gene calls are TRBV28 and TRBJ1-5; perhaps TRBD1 as D (5 bases). Germline V gene sequence: CDR1 MDHEN, CDR2 SYDVKM. The length of the CDR3 is 14 residues. Trimming cost V 7 bases and J 2 bases, with 12 bases left between them. This CDR3 reads CASTGTTGNQPQHF. CDR3 DNA sequence: TGTGCCAGCACCGGGACGACTGGCAATCAGCCCCAGCATTTT.

The J gene is TRBJ1-1, the V gene TRBV18, with 7 bases lining up with TRBD1. The V and J ends lost 1 base and 5 bases, in that order; junction bases with no gene match: 1. CDR3 size: 13 residues. CDR1 KGHSH and CDR2 LQKENI come from the germline V gene. CDR3 in amino acids: CASSPQGATEAFF. Written as DNA, the CDR3 is TGTGCCAGCTCACCACAGGGGGCTACTGAAGCTTTCTTT.

The chain combines TRBV28 with TRBJ1-1; 7 bases agree with TRBD1. The junction had 8 bases not matched to a gene; V was cut back by 6 bases and J by 4 bases. The CDR3 is 14 amino acids. In germline, CDR1 is MDHEN, CDR2 SYDVKM. The CDR3 spells CASRSGQLITEAFF. DNA of the CDR3: TGTGCCAGCAGATCGGGACAGCTCATCACTGAAGCTTTCTTT. Full variable domain (outside the CDR3, taken from reference TRBV28 and TRBJ1-1): DVKVTQSSRYLVKRTGEKVFLECVQDMDHENMFWYRQDPGLGLRLIYFSYDVKMKEKGDIPEGYSVSREKKERFSLILESASTNQTSMYLCASRSGQLITEAFFGQGTRLTVV.

This clone was seen only once. The V and J genes are TRBV5-4 and TRBJ2-6; 12 bases align to TRBD1. Germline CDR1 SGHNT, CDR2 YYREEE (reference sequence). The CDR3 contains 18 residues. V trimming: 2 bases; J trimming: 12 bases; junction bases outside the gene matches: 15. For the CDR3, the DNA is TGTGCCAGCAGCTTACCGGGACAGGGGGCCCTAAATAGTGGCGTCCTGACTTTC. Translation gives CASSLPGQGALNSGVLTF.

This rearrangement joins TRBV5-4 to TRBJ2-7, with unresolved D. V lost 0 bases and J 6 bases, leaving 4 bases between the germline ends. The germline V gene has CDR1 SGHNT and CDR2 YYREEE (reference sequence). CDR3 size: 11 residues. The CDR3 protein is CASSLGGEQYF. CDR3 sequence (DNA): TGTGCCAGCAGCTTGGGGGGCGAGCAGTACTTC.